Sequencing of this T cell receptor (beta chain) was carried out in a study of blood T cell repertoires in COVID-19. Study in general: Specimens from acute and convalescent COVID-19 originated in the United States, Italy and Spain.

CDR1 MDHEN and CDR2 SYDVKM come from the germline V gene. The length of the CDR3 is 15 residues. V was cut by 3 bases and J by 2 bases, with 11 bases left in between. Produced via immunoSEQ multiplex PCR; TCRdb's table is partial and in-frame only. The sample holds approximately 160,000 clones; approximately 84% are singletons and the top ten take 8.3%. This rearrangement joins TRBV28 to TRBJ1-5; D gene unclear. This clonotype was obtained from a woman aged 60-75 years with COVID-19, enrolled during active disease. Sequenced: peripheral blood. The DNA of the CDR3 is TGTGCCAGCAGTTTGGGCGGCGGGGGCAATCAGCCCCAGCATTTT. This sequence encodes CASSLGGGGNQPQHF.